This is a list of T cell receptor beta chains from one sample in a study of blood T cell repertoires in COVID-19. Sequencing used immunoSEQ multiplex PCR; TCRdb keeps in-frame clones, though not all of them. The data hold some 140,000 clones, with around 88% observed a single time. The sequenced material came from peripheral blood. All receptors derive from a man in his fifties with active or convalescent COVID-19. CDR3s include the opening cysteine and the closing phenylalanine or tryptophan. D genes are given only for firm matches. Size values are once, few and many counts, or a class for expanded clones, and some rows have none.

>TRBV11-2|TRBJ2-1|16|NA|TRBD1
CASSLRDRGTYNEQFF
TGTGCCAGCAGCTTACGGGACAGGGGGACCTACAATGAGCAGTTCTTC
>TRBV7-8|TRBJ2-5|16|few|TRBD2
CASSQIHRLAGSTQYF
TGTGCCAGCAGCCAAATCCACCGACTAGCGGGATCGACCCAGTACTTC
>TRBV20-1|TRBJ1-2|15|few|TRBD1
CSASPTGTVDYGYTF
TGCAGTGCTAGTCCTACCGGGACAGTCGACTATGGCTACACCTTC
>TRBV5-5|TRBJ2-2|15|NA|NA
CASSLVWLGTGELFF
TGTGCCAGCAGCTTGGTTTGGCTAGGAACCGGGGAGCTGTTTTTT
>TRBV12-5|TRBJ1-2|17|NA|TRBD1
CASGDSIQGASGYGYTF
TGTGCTAGTGGGGACTCTATACAGGGGGCTTCCGGCTATGGCTACACCTTC
>TRBV4-2|TRBJ1-4|15|NA|TRBD1
CASSRRTGFNEKLFF
TGTGCCAGCAGCCGAAGGACAGGTTTTAATGAAAAACTGTTTTTT
>TRBV7-2|TRBJ2-7|17|NA|TRBD2
CASSLVRASGTSYEQYF
TGTGCCAGCAGCTTAGTAAGGGCTAGCGGGACCAGCTACGAGCAGTACTTC
>TRBV19|TRBJ2-7|15|NA|TRBD2
CASSMAGEESYEQYF
TGTGCCAGTAGTATGGCGGGAGAGGAGTCCTACGAGCAGTACTTC
>TRBV5-4|TRBJ1-2|16|NA|TRBD1
CASSLPGQGALYGYTF
TGTGCCAGCAGCCTGCCGGGACAGGGAGCCCTTTATGGCTACACCTTC
>TRBV27|TRBJ1-1|15|NA|NA
CASSPRFGGSTEAFF
TGTGCCAGCAGTCCCCGGTTCGGGGGGAGCACTGAAGCTTTCTTT
>TRBV29-1|TRBJ1-3|11|NA|NA
CSGRTGNTIYF
TGCAGCGGACGGACAGGAAACACCATATATTTT
>TRBV4-1|TRBJ1-5|19|NA|TRBD1
CASSQDTGQGFSNNQPQHF
TGCGCCAGCAGCCAAGACACGGGACAGGGTTTTAGTAACAATCAGCCCCAGCATTTT
>TRBV18|TRBJ1-3|14|NA|NA
CASSRDMQGNTIYF
TGTGCCAGCTCCCGGGACATGCAAGGAAACACCATATATTTT
>TRBV30|TRBJ2-5|12|NA|NA
CAWSPGSETQYF
TGTGCCTGGAGTCCGGGGTCGGAGACCCAGTACTTC
>TRBV20-1|TRBJ2-5|11|NA|NA
CSARDQSTQYF
TGCAGTGCTAGAGATCAGTCCACCCAGTACTTC
>TRBV19|TRBJ2-7|14|NA|TRBD1
CASSLRQGGYEQYF
TGTGCCAGTAGTCTAAGACAGGGTGGCTACGAGCAGTACTTC
>TRBV20-1|TRBJ1-4|15|NA|TRBD1
CSASIPGTVNEKLFF
TGCAGTGCTAGTATCCCCGGGACAGTCAATGAAAAACTGTTTTTT
>TRBV5-4|TRBJ2-6|16|NA|TRBD1
CASSLLTGAGANVLTF
TGTGCCAGCAGCCTCTTGACAGGGGCTGGGGCCAACGTCCTGACTTTC
>TRBV11-2|TRBJ2-7|12|NA|NA
CASSKGGYEQYF
TGTGCCAGCAGCAAAGGAGGGTACGAGCAGTACTTC
>TRBV30|TRBJ2-7|15|NA|TRBD1
CAWSPTGTGGYEQYF
TGTGCCTGGAGTCCCACCGGGACAGGGGGCTACGAGCAGTACTTC
>TRBV7-2|TRBJ1-2|16|NA|NA
CASSLTTTGSWYGYTF
TGTGCCAGCAGCTTAACCACCACAGGGTCTTGGTATGGCTACACCTTC
>TRBV6-2/TRBV6-3|TRBJ2-1|12|NA|NA
CASSYGRGEQFF
TGTGCCAGCAGTTATGGTAGGGGTGAGCAGTTCTTC
>TRBV11-2|TRBJ2-2|16|NA|TRBD1
CASSHAGQGRIGELFF
TGTGCCAGCAGCCATGCGGGACAGGGAAGGATCGGGGAGCTGTTTTTT
>TRBV28|TRBJ1-1|12|NA|TRBD1
CASRLGTGKAFF
TGTGCCAGCAGATTAGGGACAGGGAAAGCTTTCTTT
>TRBV6-6|TRBJ2-1|15|NA|NA
CASRDTGLSYNEQFF
TGTGCCAGCAGAGATACAGGGTTATCCTACAATGAGCAGTTCTTC
>TRBV5-1|TRBJ2-5|15|few|TRBD1
CASGKVTGSQETQYF
TGCGCCAGCGGGAAAGTGACAGGGAGCCAAGAGACCCAGTACTTC
>TRBV18|TRBJ2-7|15|NA|TRBD2
CASSPLGGSSYEQYF
TGTGCCAGCTCACCCCTCGGCGGGAGTTCCTACGAGCAGTACTTC
>TRBV6-5|TRBJ2-7|16|NA|TRBD1
CASSYRRGDRVYEQYF
TGTGCCAGCAGTTACCGTCGTGGGGACAGGGTTTACGAGCAGTACTTC
>TRBV5-5|TRBJ1-4|16|NA|NA
CASSLAFVSTNEKLFF
TGTGCCAGCAGCTTGGCCTTTGTGTCAACTAATGAAAAACTGTTTTTT
>TRBV11-2|TRBJ2-1|16|NA|TRBD1
CASSSAGGSTYNEQFF
TGTGCCAGCAGCTCAGCAGGGGGCAGCACCTACAATGAGCAGTTCTTC
>TRBV5-1|TRBJ2-3|14|NA|NA
CASSWAGVTDTQYF
TGCGCCAGCAGCTGGGCCGGGGTCACAGATACGCAGTATTTT
>TRBV12-5|TRBJ2-7|14|few|TRBD2
CASGFGGGNGEQYF
TGTGCTAGTGGTTTTGGGGGAGGGAATGGGGAGCAGTACTTC
>TRBV7-9|TRBJ2-5|15|NA|TRBD2
CASSAGLADQETQYF
TGTGCCAGCAGCGCCGGACTAGCGGACCAAGAGACCCAGTACTTC
>TRBV5-1|TRBJ2-4|16|NA|NA
CASSADREGAKNIQYF
TGCGCCAGCAGCGCGGACAGGGAGGGGGCCAAAAACATTCAGTACTTC
>TRBV24-1|TRBJ1-2|14|NA|TRBD1
CATSEAGTASGYTF
TGTGCCACCAGTGAGGCCGGGACAGCCTCTGGCTACACCTTC
>TRBV12-3/TRBV12-4|TRBJ2-1|12|NA|NA
CASSPDENEQFF
TGTGCCAGCAGTCCCGATGAGAATGAGCAGTTCTTC
>TRBV10-3|TRBJ1-5|15|NA|TRBD1
CAISEPGQGNQPQHF
TGTGCCATCAGTGAACCGGGACAGGGCAATCAGCCCCAGCATTTT
>TRBV19|TRBJ2-7|14|NA|NA
CASSKQESSYEQYF
TGTGCCAGTAGTAAACAGGAATCCTCCTACGAGCAGTACTTC
>TRBV4-3|TRBJ2-7|18|NA|TRBD1
CASSQERQGARTHYEQYF
TGCGCCAGCAGCCAAGAAAGGCAGGGGGCTAGGACTCATTACGAGCAGTACTTC